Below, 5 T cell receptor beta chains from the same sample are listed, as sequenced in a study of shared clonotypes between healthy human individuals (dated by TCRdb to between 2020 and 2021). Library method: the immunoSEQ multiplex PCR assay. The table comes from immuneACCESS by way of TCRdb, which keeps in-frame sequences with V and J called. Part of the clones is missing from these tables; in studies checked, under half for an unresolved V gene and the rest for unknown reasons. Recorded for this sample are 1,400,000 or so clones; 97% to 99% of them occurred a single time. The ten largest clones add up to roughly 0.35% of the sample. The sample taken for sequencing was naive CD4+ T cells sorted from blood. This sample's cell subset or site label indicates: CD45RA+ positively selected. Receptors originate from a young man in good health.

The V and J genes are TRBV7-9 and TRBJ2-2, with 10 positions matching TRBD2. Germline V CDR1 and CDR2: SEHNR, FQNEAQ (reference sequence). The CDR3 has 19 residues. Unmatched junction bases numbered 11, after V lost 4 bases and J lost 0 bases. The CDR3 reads CASSSVAGGPLPNTGELFF. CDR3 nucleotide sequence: TGTGCCAGCAGCTCTGTAGCGGGAGGCCCCCTCCCGAACACCGGGGAGCTGTTTTTT.

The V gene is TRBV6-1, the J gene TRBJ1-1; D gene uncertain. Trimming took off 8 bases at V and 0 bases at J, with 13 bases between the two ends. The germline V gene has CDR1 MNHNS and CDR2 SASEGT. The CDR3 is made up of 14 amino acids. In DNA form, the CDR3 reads TGTGCCAGCGAAAGGGCAGCTATGAACACTGAAGCTTTCTTT. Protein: CASERAAMNTEAFF.

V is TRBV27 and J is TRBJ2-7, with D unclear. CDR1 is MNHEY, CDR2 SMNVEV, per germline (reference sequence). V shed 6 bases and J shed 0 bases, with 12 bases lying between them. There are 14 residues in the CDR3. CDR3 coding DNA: TGTGCCAGCAGCCGAAGGAGCCCCTCCTACGAGCAGTACTTC. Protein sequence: CASSRRSPSYEQYF.

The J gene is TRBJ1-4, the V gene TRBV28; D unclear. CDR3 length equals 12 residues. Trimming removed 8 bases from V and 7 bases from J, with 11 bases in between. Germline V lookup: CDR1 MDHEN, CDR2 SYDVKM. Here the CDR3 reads CASRLRGEKLFF. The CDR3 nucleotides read TGTGCCAGCCGCTTGAGAGGTGAAAAACTGTTTTTT.

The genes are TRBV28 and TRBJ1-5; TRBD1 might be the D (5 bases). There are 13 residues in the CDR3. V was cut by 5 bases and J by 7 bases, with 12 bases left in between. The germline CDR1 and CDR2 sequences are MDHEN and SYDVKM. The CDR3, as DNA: TGTGCCAGCAGTCCACTAGGGGCACAGCCCCAGCATTTT. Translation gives CASSPLGAQPQHF. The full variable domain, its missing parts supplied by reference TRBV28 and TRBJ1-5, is DVKVTQSSRYLVKRTGEKVFLECVQDMDHENMFWYRQDPGLGLRLIYFSYDVKMKEKGDIPEGYSVSREKKERFSLILESASTNQTSMYLCASSPLGAQPQHFGDGTRLSIL.